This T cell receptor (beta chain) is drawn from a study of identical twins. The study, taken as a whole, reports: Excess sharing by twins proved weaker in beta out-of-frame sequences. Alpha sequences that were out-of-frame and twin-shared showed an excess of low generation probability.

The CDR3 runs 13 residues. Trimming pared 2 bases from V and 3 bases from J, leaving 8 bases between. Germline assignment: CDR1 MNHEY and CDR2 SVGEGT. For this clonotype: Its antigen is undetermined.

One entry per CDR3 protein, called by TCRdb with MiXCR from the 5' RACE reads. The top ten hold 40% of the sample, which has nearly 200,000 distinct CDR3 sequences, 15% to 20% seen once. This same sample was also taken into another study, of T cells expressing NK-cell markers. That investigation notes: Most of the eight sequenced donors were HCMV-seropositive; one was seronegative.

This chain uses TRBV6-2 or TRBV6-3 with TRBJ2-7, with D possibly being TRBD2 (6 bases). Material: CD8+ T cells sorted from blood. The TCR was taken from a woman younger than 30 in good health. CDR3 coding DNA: TGTGCCAGCAGTTACGGGAGGTACTACGAGCAGTACTTC. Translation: CASSYGRYYEQYF.